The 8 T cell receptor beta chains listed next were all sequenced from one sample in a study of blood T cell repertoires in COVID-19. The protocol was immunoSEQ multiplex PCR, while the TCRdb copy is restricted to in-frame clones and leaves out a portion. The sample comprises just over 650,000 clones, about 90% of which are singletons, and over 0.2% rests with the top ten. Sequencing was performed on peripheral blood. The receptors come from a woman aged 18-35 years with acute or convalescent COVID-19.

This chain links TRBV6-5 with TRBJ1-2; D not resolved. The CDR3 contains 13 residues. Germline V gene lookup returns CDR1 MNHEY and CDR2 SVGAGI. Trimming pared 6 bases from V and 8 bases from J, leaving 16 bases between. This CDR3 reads CASSAGSPGGYTF. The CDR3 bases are TGTGCCAGCAGCGCCGGGAGCCCGGGGGGCTACACCTTC.

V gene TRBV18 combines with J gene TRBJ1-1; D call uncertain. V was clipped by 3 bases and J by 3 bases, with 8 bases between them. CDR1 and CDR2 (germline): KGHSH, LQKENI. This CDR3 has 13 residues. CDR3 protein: CASSPLVYTEAFF. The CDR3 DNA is TGTGCCAGCTCACCGTTAGTCTACACTGAAGCTTTCTTT.

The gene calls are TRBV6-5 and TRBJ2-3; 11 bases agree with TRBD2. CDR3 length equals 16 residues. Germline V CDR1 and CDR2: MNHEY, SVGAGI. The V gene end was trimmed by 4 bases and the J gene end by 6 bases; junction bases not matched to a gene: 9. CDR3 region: CASSSSTSGVGDTQYF. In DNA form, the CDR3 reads TGTGCCAGCAGTTCCTCGACTAGCGGGGTTGGTGATACGCAGTATTTT.

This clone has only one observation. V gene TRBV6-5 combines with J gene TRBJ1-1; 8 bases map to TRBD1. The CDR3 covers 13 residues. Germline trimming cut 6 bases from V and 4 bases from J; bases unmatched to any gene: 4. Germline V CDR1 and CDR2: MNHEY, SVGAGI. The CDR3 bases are TGTGCCAGCAGGCCAGACAGGGGCACTGAAGCTTTCTTT. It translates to CASRPDRGTEAFF.

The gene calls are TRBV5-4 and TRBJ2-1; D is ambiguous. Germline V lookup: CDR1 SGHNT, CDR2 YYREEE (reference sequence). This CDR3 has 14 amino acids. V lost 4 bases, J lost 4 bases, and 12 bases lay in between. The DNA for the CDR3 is TGTGCCAGCAGCCCTACGAGCACTTACAATGAGCAGTTCTTC. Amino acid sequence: CASSPTSTYNEQFF. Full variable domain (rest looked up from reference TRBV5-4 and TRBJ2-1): ETGVTQSPTHLIKTRGQQVTLRCSSQSGHNTVSWYQQALGQGPQFIFQYYREEENGRGNFPPRFSGLQFPNYSSELNVNALELDDSALYLCASSPTSTYNEQFFGPGTRLTVL.

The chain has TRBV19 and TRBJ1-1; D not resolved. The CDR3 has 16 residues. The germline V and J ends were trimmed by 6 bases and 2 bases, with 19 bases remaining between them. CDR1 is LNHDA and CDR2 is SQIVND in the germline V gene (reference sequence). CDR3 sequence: CASSYSFGLGNTEAFF. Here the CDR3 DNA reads TGTGCCAGTAGCTATAGTTTCGGGTTAGGTAACACTGAAGCTTTCTTT.

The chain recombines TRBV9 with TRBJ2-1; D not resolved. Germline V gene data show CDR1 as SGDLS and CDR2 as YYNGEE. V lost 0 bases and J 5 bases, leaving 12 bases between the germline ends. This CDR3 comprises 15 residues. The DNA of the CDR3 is TGTGCCAGCAGCGTAGGAGGTAGCCGCGACAATGAGCAGTTCTTC. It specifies CASSVGGSRDNEQFF.

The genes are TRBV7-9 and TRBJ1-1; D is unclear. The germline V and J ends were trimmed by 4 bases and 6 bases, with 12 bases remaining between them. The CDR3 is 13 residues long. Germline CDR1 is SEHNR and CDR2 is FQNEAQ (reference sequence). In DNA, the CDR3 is TGTGCCAGCAGCTCCTCAGTTATTGCTGAAGCTTTCTTT. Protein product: CASSSSVIAEAFF.